What follows are 20 T cell receptor beta chains derived from one specimen sequenced in a study of long-term antiretroviral therapy in people with HIV. An immunoSEQ assay, version v3.0, was performed at survey level. Libraries were prepared by immunoSEQ multiplex PCR; TCRdb keeps only in-frame clonotypes and omits some of them. The table includes about 21,000 clones, about 86% detected once. Sequences were derived from unsorted PBMCs, sampled 1.3 years after starting antiretroviral therapy. Receptors originate from a man aged 60-69 years with HIV.

This clone was detected once. V gene TRBV5-8 combines with J gene TRBJ2-1; 9 bases are a match to TRBD2. CDR3 length: 16 residues. Germline assignment: CDR1 SGHTS and CDR2 YDEGEE. With 4 bases clipped from V and 14 bases from J, the junction kept 19 bases outside the gene matches. The CDR3 coding sequence is TGTGCCAGCAGCCCGAGAAGCGGGCTGCCGGGACTAGCTGAGTTCTTC. Encoded protein: CASSPRSGLPGLAEFF.

The gene calls are TRBV9 and TRBJ1-3; 10 bases match TRBD1. The V and J ends lost 0 bases and 0 bases, in that order; junction bases with no gene match: 6. The germline gives CDR1 SGDLS, CDR2 YYNGEE. The CDR3 covers 18 residues. CDR3 nucleotide sequence: TGTGCCAGCAGCGTAGACGCCGGGACAGGGGACTCTGGAAACACCATATATTTT. This encodes CASSVDAGTGDSGNTIYF.

The CDR3, as DNA: TGCGCCAGCAGCTTGGGGGGAGGGACCTACAATGAGCAGTTCTTC. Residues: CASSLGGGTYNEQFF. The V gene is TRBV5-1, the J gene TRBJ2-1; TRBD2 matches 7 bases. The CDR3 spans 15 residues. Germline-derived CDR1 and CDR2 are SGHRS and YFSETQ. V lost 0 bases, J lost 2 bases, and 2 bases stayed unmatched.

This clone turned up a few times. Here the CDR3 reads CASSLSPRVHEQYF. The DNA of the CDR3 is TGTGCCAGCAGTTTATCCCCCAGGGTCCACGAGCAGTACTTC. The chain couples TRBV27 to TRBJ2-7; TRBD1 is a possible D gene (5 bases). V was shortened by 0 bases and J by 5 bases, with 11 bases between the two germline ends. The germline CDR1 and CDR2 sequences are MNHEY and SMNVEV (reference sequence). The CDR3 is made up of 14 amino acids.

This chain uses TRBV10-1 with TRBJ1-2; D remains ambiguous. Germline V gene sequence: CDR1 WNHNN, CDR2 SYGVQD (reference sequence). V gave up 5 bases and J gave up 2 bases, with 15 bases separating them. The CDR3 extends over 15 amino acids. The CDR3 region is CASSFSRDPNYGYTF. In DNA, the CDR3 is TGCGCCAGCAGTTTCTCTAGAGACCCGAACTATGGCTACACCTTC.

V is TRBV30 and J is TRBJ1-1; D perhaps matches TRBD1 (5 bases). V gave up 3 bases and J gave up 2 bases, with 13 bases separating them. The CDR3 runs 14 residues. From germline, CDR1 is GTSNPN and CDR2 SVGIG (reference sequence). This chain's CDR3 is CAWRDDRPNTEAFF. The CDR3 region has the DNA TGTGCCTGGAGGGACGACAGACCAAACACTGAAGCTTTCTTT.

This clone was detected only once. The chain has TRBV5-1 and TRBJ1-1; D remains ambiguous. The germline V gene encodes CDR1 SGHRS and CDR2 YFSETQ. V lost 3 bases and J 4 bases, leaving 10 bases between the germline ends. There are 13 residues in the CDR3. The chain's CDR3 is CASSYSYRTEAFF. CDR3 bases: TGCGCCAGCAGCTATTCGTATCGCACTGAAGCTTTCTTT.

V gene TRBV11-2 combines with J gene TRBJ2-2; 7 bases fit TRBD1. With V trimmed by 2 bases and J by 1 base, 4 bases remained unmatched. CDR3 length: 16 amino acids. Germline-derived CDR1 and CDR2 are SGHAT and FQNNGV. Here the CDR3 reads CASSLRAGGNTGELFF. CDR3 coding DNA: TGTGCCAGCAGCTTAAGGGCAGGGGGGAACACCGGGGAGCTGTTTTTT.

The rearrangement links TRBV4-2 to TRBJ2-7; a possible D gene is TRBD1 (6 bases). The germline V gene encodes CDR1 LGHNA and CDR2 YNFKEQ. This CDR3 has 15 amino acids. The V gene lost 4 bases and the J gene lost 0 bases, with 13 bases spanning the gap. CDR3 in amino acids: CASSRRQESSYEQYF. The CDR3 DNA reads as TGTGCCAGCAGCCGGCGACAGGAAAGCTCCTACGAGCAGTACTTC.

The chain's CDR3 is CASSFGTSGSETQYF. CDR3 nucleotides: TGCGCCAGCAGCTTCGGGACTAGCGGGAGTGAGACCCAGTACTTC. This chain links TRBV5-1 with TRBJ2-5; 14 bases map to TRBD2. The V gene's germline CDR1 is SGHRS and CDR2 YFSETQ. This CDR3 region has 15 residues. Trimming took 2 bases from V and 5 from J; bases not matched to a gene: 2.

The chain couples TRBV6-5 to TRBJ2-7, with 9 bases lining up with TRBD1. Germline CDR1 MNHEY, CDR2 SVGAGI. V was pared by 0 bases and J by 2 bases, with 2 bases of the junction left unmatched. This CDR3 contains 15 residues. CDR3 loop: CASSYSRDRAYEQYF. In DNA, the CDR3 is TGTGCCAGCAGTTACTCACGGGACAGGGCCTACGAGCAGTACTTC.

The V and J genes are TRBV27 and TRBJ2-2; D uncertain. Trimming took off 7 bases at V and 0 bases at J, with 12 bases between the two ends. Germline lookup yields CDR1 MNHEY and CDR2 SMNVEV (reference sequence). The CDR3 runs 15 residues. CDR3 protein: CASTSEAANTGELFF. The DNA for the CDR3 is TGTGCCAGCACGAGTGAAGCAGCGAACACCGGGGAGCTGTTTTTT.

The V gene is TRBV9, the J gene TRBJ1-4; unclear D gene. Trimming shortened V by 0 bases and J by 3 bases, and 12 bases separated the two germline ends. CDR1 is SGDLS, CDR2 YYNGEE, per germline. The CDR3 covers 16 residues. In DNA form, the CDR3 reads TGTGCCAGCAGCGTAGACACCACCTCTGCTAATGAAAAACTGTTTTTT. This sequence encodes CASSVDTTSANEKLFF.

The CDR3 DNA sequence: TGTGCCAGCAGTGACGTCGACACTAACACTGAAGCTTTCTTT. Amino acids: CASSDVDTNTEAFF. The chain joins TRBV6-5 to TRBJ1-1; D unclear. The CDR3 consists of 14 residues. Germline CDR1 reads MNHEY; CDR2 reads SVGAGI. The V end lost 5 bases, the J end lost 2 bases, and 12 bases lay between the germline ends.

V usage is TRBV5-1 and J usage is TRBJ1-1; D not resolved. The CDR3 is 14 residues long. Germline-derived CDR1 and CDR2 are SGHRS and YFSETQ. The V gene lost 4 bases and the J gene lost 4 bases, with 14 bases spanning the gap. CDR3 in DNA: TGCGCCAGCAGCGTTGCAGGTCACCTCACTGAAGCTTTCTTT. Its translation is CASSVAGHLTEAFF.

J is TRBJ1-2 and V is TRBV18, with 8 bases fitting TRBD1. This CDR3 is built from 17 residues. Trimming cost V 3 bases and J 1 base; bases outside gene matches: 10. CDR1 is KGHSH, CDR2 LQKENI, per germline. CDR3 in amino acids: CASSPSGGHWSNYGYTF. The DNA of the CDR3 is TGTGCCAGCTCACCTTCAGGGGGCCATTGGAGTAACTATGGCTACACCTTC.

The count of this clone is one. The J gene is TRBJ2-7, the V gene TRBV27; 16 bases agree with TRBD2. CDR3 length: 17 amino acids. Trimming removed 7 bases from V and 4 bases from J; junction bases left unmatched: 10. Germline CDR1 MNHEY, CDR2 SMNVEV (reference sequence). Here the CDR3 DNA reads TGTGCCAGCAACCCGGGACTAGCGGGAGGGCCAATTTACGAGCAGTACTTC. Residues: CASNPGLAGGPIYEQYF.

In nucleotides, the CDR3 is TGTGCCAGAAGCTTGCAGCCCCGGGGACAGGGGGCGCAAGGCTACACCTTC. Translated: CARSLQPRGQGAQGYTF. The chain combines TRBV5-3 with TRBJ1-2, with 12 bases matching TRBD1. TRBV5-3 is designated an ORF whose function remains uncertain. The CDR3 has 17 amino acids. Germline trimming cut 1 base from V and 8 bases from J; bases unmatched to any gene: 12.

The chain carries TRBV5-4 and TRBJ2-3, with 15 bases aligning to TRBD2. The germline V gene encodes CDR1 SGHNT and CDR2 YYREEE (reference sequence). Unmatched junction bases numbered 9, after V lost 4 bases and J lost 3 bases. The CDR3 runs to 18 residues. In DNA form, the CDR3 reads TGTGCCAGCAGCCCCTCGGGACTAGCGGGGGGTGGAACAGATACGCAGTATTTT. Encoded protein: CASSPSGLAGGGTDTQYF.

The chain couples TRBV14 to TRBJ2-2; a possible D gene is TRBD1 (6 bases). V was shortened by 1 base and J by 1 base, with 10 bases between the two germline ends. From germline, CDR1 is SGHDN and CDR2 FVKESK. The CDR3 contains 16 residues. CDR3 sequence (DNA): TGTGCCAGCAGCCAAGCCCGACAGGAGAACACCGGGGAGCTGTTTTTT. This sequence encodes CASSQARQENTGELFF.